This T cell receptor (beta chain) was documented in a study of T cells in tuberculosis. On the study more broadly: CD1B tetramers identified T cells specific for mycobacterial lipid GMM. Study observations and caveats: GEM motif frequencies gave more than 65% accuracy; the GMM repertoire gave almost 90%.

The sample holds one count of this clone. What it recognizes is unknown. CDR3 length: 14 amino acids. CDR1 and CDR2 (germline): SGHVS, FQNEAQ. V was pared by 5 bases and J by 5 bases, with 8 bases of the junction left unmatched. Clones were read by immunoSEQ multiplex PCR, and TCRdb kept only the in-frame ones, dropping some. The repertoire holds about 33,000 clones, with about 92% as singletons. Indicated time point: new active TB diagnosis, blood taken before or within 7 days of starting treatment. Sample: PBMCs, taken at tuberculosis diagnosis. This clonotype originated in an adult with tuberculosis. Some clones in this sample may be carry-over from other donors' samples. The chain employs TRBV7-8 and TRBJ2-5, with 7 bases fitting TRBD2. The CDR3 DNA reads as TGTGCCAGCAGCCCCCGGACTAGATGGGAGACCCAGTACTTC. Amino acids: CASSPRTRWETQYF.